This T cell receptor beta chain was sequenced during a study of graft-versus-host responses after intestinal transplantation. As for the study in general: The study gave all recipients anti-thymocyte globulin induction, then tacrolimus and steroids for approximately three years.

Clones were read by immunoSEQ multiplex PCR, and TCRdb kept only the in-frame ones, dropping some. The table has more than 9,000 clones, more than 85% seen once. V was shortened by 4 bases and J by 2 bases, with 15 bases between the two germline ends. Germline V gene sequence: CDR1 MNHEY, CDR2 SMNVEV (reference sequence). The length of the CDR3 is 15 residues. This clone was counted between two and nine times. Sequencing used PBMCs, obtained around 110 days after intestinal transplant. This chain joins TRBV27 and TRBJ2-7; D is perhaps TRBD2 (6 bases). The origin of this receptor is a human patient who received an intestinal transplant, so some T cells may come from the graft donor. The CDR3 coding sequence is TGTGCCAGCAGTTCCCGCCCGGAGGGTGCCTACGAGCAGTACTTC. Protein product: CASSSRPEGAYEQYF.